Below, 23 T cell receptor beta chains from the same sample are listed, as sequenced in a study of T cells in narcolepsy. The data were produced by immunoSEQ multiplex PCR, yet TCRdb's version contains in-frame clones alone and is incomplete. The data contain around 30,000 clones, around four fifths of them seen just once; the ten biggest clones take up less than 3%. The source material was CD45RA- memory CD4+ T cells from PBMCs. These receptors were collected from a human donor with narcolepsy.

This chain joins TRBV4-3 and TRBJ1-1; maybe TRBD1 (6 bases). The CDR3 covers 15 residues. V was cut by 1 base and J by 6 bases, with 15 bases left in between. Germline CDR1 and CDR2: LGHNA and YSLEER. This CDR3 reads CASSQVFQGNAEAFF. DNA for the CDR3: TGCGCCAGCAGCCAAGTTTTCCAGGGGAATGCTGAAGCTTTCTTT.

This clone was counted only a few times. This chain uses TRBV7-8 with TRBJ2-3, with D possibly TRBD2 on 5 matching bases. Germline CDR1 and CDR2: SGHVS and FQNEAQ. This CDR3 has 15 amino acids. V lost 1 base and J 6 bases, leaving 14 bases between the germline ends. Written as DNA, the CDR3 is TGTGCCAGCAGCTTAGATAGACGTGGCGGGGATACGCAGTATTTT. Translating gives CASSLDRRGGDTQYF.

The chain couples TRBV10-3 to TRBJ1-1, with TRBD1 identical over 8 bases. From germline, CDR1 is ENHRY and CDR2 SYGVKD. Unmatched junction bases numbered 7, after V lost 7 bases and J lost 3 bases. The CDR3 covers 14 residues. CDR3 residues: CAITTRGPDTEAFF. CDR3 DNA sequence: TGTGCCATCACGACCAGGGGGCCGGACACTGAAGCTTTCTTT.

CDR3 nucleotides: TGTGCCAGCAGGTTTCAGGGATATGGCTACACCTTC. Translating gives CASRFQGYGYTF. This sequence joins TRBV2 and TRBJ1-2; D is perhaps TRBD1 (5 bases). The germline V and J ends were trimmed by 6 bases and 5 bases, with 10 bases remaining between them. There are 12 residues in the CDR3. Germline CDR1 is SNHLY and CDR2 is FYNNEI.

The chain uses TRBV27 and TRBJ2-3; D is uncertain. V lost 5 bases to trimming and J lost 2 bases, with 5 bases between them. This CDR3 comprises 12 residues. The germline CDR1 and CDR2 sequences are MNHEY and SMNVEV (reference sequence). For the CDR3, the DNA is TGTGCCAGCAGTCAAGACACAGATACGCAGTATTTT. This gives the protein CASSQDTDTQYF.

The chain employs TRBV19 and TRBJ1-5, with D maybe TRBD1 (6 bases). CDR1 LNHDA and CDR2 SQIVND come from the germline V gene (reference sequence). The V end was cut by 8 bases, the J end by 11 bases, with 16 bases between. The CDR3 is 12 residues long. CDR3 DNA sequence: TGTGCCAGTTCAACAGGGCCCGTCACCCAGCATTTT. Protein sequence: CASSTGPVTQHF.

This chain connects TRBV5-1 to TRBJ1-5; no clear D gene. The CDR3 extends over 15 amino acids. Trimming cost V 0 bases and J 2 bases, with 9 bases left between them. Germline V gene lookup returns CDR1 SGHRS and CDR2 YFSETQ. CDR3 DNA sequence: TGCGCCAGCAGCTTGGCGTTTGGAGGCAATCAGCCCCAGCATTTT. Translating gives CASSLAFGGNQPQHF.

The CDR3 spells CASTRAGGYEQYF. Written as DNA, the CDR3 is TGTGCCAGCACCAGGGCTGGCGGGTACGAGCAGTACTTC. The chain is built from TRBV5-8 and TRBJ2-7; either TRBD1 or TRBD2 may supply D (5 bases each). The germline V gene has CDR1 SGHTS and CDR2 YDEGEE. Trimming pared 6 bases from V and 4 bases from J, leaving 14 bases between. The CDR3 runs 13 residues.

The J gene is TRBJ2-6, the V gene TRBV5-4, with 9 bases matching TRBD1. Germline values: CDR1 SGHNT, CDR2 YYREEE (reference sequence). CDR3 length: 18 amino acids. V lost 7 bases to trimming and J lost 2 bases; unmatched junction nucleotides: 13. The CDR3, as DNA: TGTGCCAGCGGACTAAAGACAGGGACAGGGACTGGGGCCAACGTCCTGACTTTC. This sequence encodes CASGLKTGTGTGANVLTF.

This rearrangement joins TRBV5-8 to TRBJ1-5; D is unresolved. V was cut by 1 base and J by 0 bases, with 11 bases left in between. The germline CDR1 and CDR2 sequences are SGHTS and YDEGEE. The CDR3 consists of 16 residues. The CDR3 nucleotides are TGTGCCAGCAGCTTGTTTGGCCCCTATAGCAATCAGCCCCAGCATTTT. Protein product: CASSLFGPYSNQPQHF. The variable domain in full, with the rest retrieved from reference TRBV5-8 and TRBJ1-5, is EAGVTQSPTHLIKTRGQQATLRCSPISGHTSVYWYQQALGLGLQFLLWYDEGEERNRGNFPPRFSGRQFPNYSSELNVNALELEDSALYLCASSLFGPYSNQPQHFGDGTRLSIL.

V gene TRBV18 combines with J gene TRBJ1-5, with TRBD1 matching 7 bases. V was clipped by 6 bases and J by 7 bases; unmatched bases: 15. Germline values: CDR1 KGHSH, CDR2 LQKENI. This CDR3 spans 16 amino acids. This chain's CDR3 is CASSSLPQGGGQPQHF. The CDR3 DNA reads TGTGCCAGCTCGTCACTTCCCCAAGGGGGCGGGCAGCCCCAGCATTTT.

The rearrangement links TRBV11-3 to TRBJ2-1; 12 bases are a match to TRBD2. Trimming cost V 5 bases and J 5 bases; bases outside gene matches: 7. The CDR3 has 16 amino acids. From germline, CDR1 is SGHNT and CDR2 YENEEA. The CDR3 region has the DNA TGTGCCAGCAGCCCCCGACTAGCGGGGGAGAACAATGAGCAGTTCTTC. As protein: CASSPRLAGENNEQFF. Full variable domain (rest looked up from reference TRBV11-3 and TRBJ2-1): EAGVVQSPRYKIIEKKQPVAFWCNPISGHNTLYWYLQNLGQGPELLIRYENEEAVDDSQLPKDRFSAERLKGVDSTLKIQPAELGDSAVYLCASSPRLAGENNEQFFGPGTRLTVL.

This clone appeared once. Germline and junction disagree at one end, which may indicate a read error. The chain carries TRBV5-1 and TRBJ1-1; D gene uncertain. Germline CDR1 is SGHRS and CDR2 is YFSETQ. There are 14 residues in the CDR3. The CDR3 DNA follows: TGCGCCAGCAGCTTGCGACTCCTGAATACTGAAGCTTTCTTT. Amino acid sequence: CASSLRLLNTEAFF.

The chain employs TRBV5-1 and TRBJ1-4; D gene unclear. The CDR3 totals 16 residues. The V gene lost 4 bases and the J gene lost 0 bases, with 13 bases spanning the gap. CDR1 is SGHRS and CDR2 is YFSETQ in the germline V gene. For the CDR3, the DNA is TGCGCCAGCAGCGGCTCCACTCGGGCAACTAATGAAAAACTGTTTTTT. It encodes CASSGSTRATNEKLFF.

The CDR3 region is CASSQGTSRGTDTQYF. As DNA, the CDR3 is TGTGCCAGCAGCCAGGGGACTAGCCGGGGCACAGATACGCAGTATTTT. This chain connects TRBV4-2 to TRBJ2-3, with 9 bases lining up with TRBD2. Germline assignment: CDR1 LGHNA and CDR2 YNFKEQ. Germline trimming cut 3 bases from V and 1 base from J; bases unmatched to any gene: 5. This CDR3 has 16 residues.

V is TRBV19 and J is TRBJ2-7; 8 positions agree with TRBD2. With V trimmed by 6 bases and J by 1 base, 5 bases remained unmatched. Germline V gene data show CDR1 as LNHDA and CDR2 as SQIVND (reference sequence). The CDR3 runs 14 residues. The CDR3 nucleotides are TGTGCCAGTAGGCCCCGGGGGGGGTCCTACGAGCAGTACTTC. As protein: CASRPRGGSYEQYF. The whole variable domain, remainder taken from reference TRBV19 and TRBJ2-7, is DGGITQSPKYLFRKEGQNVTLSCEQNLNHDAMYWYRQDPGQGLRLIYYSQIVNDFQKGDIAEGYSVSREKKESFPLTVTSAQKNPTAFYLCASRPRGGSYEQYFGPGTRLTVT.

The chain carries TRBV5-1 and TRBJ1-2; TRBD1 might be the D (6 bases). Per the germline V gene, CDR1 is SGHRS and CDR2 is YFSETQ. The CDR3 contains 13 residues. V lost 3 bases and J 7 bases, leaving 13 bases between the germline ends. CDR3: CASSWGRDSGYTF. CDR3 sequence (DNA): TGCGCCAGCAGCTGGGGGCGGGACTCTGGCTACACCTTC. The full variable domain, rest sourced from reference TRBV5-1 and TRBJ1-2, is KAGVTQTPRYLIKTRGQQVTLSCSPISGHRSVSWYQQTPGQGLQFLFEYFSETQRNKGNFPGRFSGRQFSNSRSEMNVSTLELGDSALYLCASSWGRDSGYTFGSGTRLTVV.

The chain couples TRBV9 to TRBJ1-1; a weak D match, TRBD1 (5 bases). The CDR3 covers 14 residues. Germline values: CDR1 SGDLS, CDR2 YYNGEE. The V and J ends lost 2 bases and 5 bases respectively, with 13 bases between them. CDR3 protein: CASSVTKEGTEAFF. The CDR3 region has the DNA TGTGCCAGCAGCGTCACGAAGGAGGGGACTGAAGCTTTCTTT.

The chain links TRBV7-5 to TRBJ2-3; the table's D call, TRBD2, was not checked against the DNA. TRBV7-5 is a documented pseudogene. CDR3 length equals 16 residues. The CDR3 here is CVRSLPPGLASDTQYF. DNA of the CDR3: TGTGTCAGAAGCCTGCCCCCGGGACTAGCGTCAGATACGCAGTATTTT.

The CDR3 loop is CSGSRGSSSYNEQFF. Here the CDR3 DNA reads TGCAGCGGCAGCAGGGGCTCTAGCTCCTACAATGAGCAGTTCTTC. This chain uses TRBV29-1 with TRBJ2-1, with a tentative D call TRBD1 (6 bases). V was shortened by 7 bases and J by 0 bases, with 16 bases between the two germline ends. This CDR3 has 15 amino acids. Germline lookup yields CDR1 SQVTM and CDR2 ANQGSEA.

V usage is TRBV27 and J usage is TRBJ2-6; 10 nucleotides match TRBD1. Germline CDR1 reads MNHEY; CDR2 reads SMNVEV (reference sequence). The CDR3 contains 17 residues. J lost 6 bases, V lost 6 bases, and 11 bases had no gene match. The CDR3 nucleotides read TGTGCCAGCAGCCGGACAGGGGGTTTTTCGGCGGCCAACGTCCTGACTTTC. This sequence encodes CASSRTGGFSAANVLTF.

CDR3 bases: TGTGCCAGCAGCCAAGCCGACGGGACTAGCGGGGGGGCAGATACGCAGTATTTT. Translating it yields CASSQADGTSGGADTQYF. V and J are TRBV4-2 and TRBJ2-3; TRBD2 aligns across 16 bases. In germline, CDR1 is LGHNA, CDR2 YNFKEQ. With V trimmed by 1 base and J by 4 bases, 5 bases remained unmatched. The CDR3 contains 18 residues.

The chain carries TRBV29-1 and TRBJ2-7, with 10 bases identical to TRBD1. In germline, CDR1 is SQVTM, CDR2 ANQGSEA. Trimming removed 6 bases from V and 10 bases from J; junction bases left unmatched: 12. The CDR3 loop spans 13 amino acids. The CDR3 DNA reads as TGCAGCGTGACCGGGACAGGGGTTCTCGAACAGTACTTC. Its translation: CSVTGTGVLEQYF.